The source of this TCR beta chain is a study of OX40 agonist ivuxolimab in advanced cancers. Study overall: Ivuxolimab was administered intravenously to patients at 0.01 to 10 mg/kg every 2 weeks.

Assay: immunoSEQ multiplex PCR; the TCRdb copy retains only in-frame clones and omits some. The sample holds tens of thousands of clones, 80% to 95% seen once. This CDR3 spans 16 amino acids. The germline gives CDR1 MDHEN, CDR2 SYDVKM. V shed 0 bases and J 6 bases; nucleotides not matched to a gene: 8. This specimen consisted of CD4+ or CD8+ T cells sorted from blood, obtained in a trial of the OX40 agonist ivuxolimab. The source is an adult with an advanced solid tumor such as melanoma, head and neck, liver or kidney cancer. This chain uses TRBV28 with TRBJ1-5; TRBD1 aligns across 7 bases. The CDR3 coding sequence is TGTGCCAGCAGTTTATGGGGTGAAGGGGGCGGTCAGCCCCAGCATTTT. Translated: CASSLWGEGGGQPQHF.